These T cell receptor beta chains were read from a single sample in a study of monozygotic twins with inflammatory bowel disease. TCRdb reprocessed the 5' RACE reads and stores each CDR3 protein as one record, lacking DNA. In all, the sample yields 330,000 or so distinct CDR3 sequences. The sequencing input was blood. These receptor sequences come from a human donor with ulcerative colitis or Crohn's disease, or a healthy co-twin of an affected twin (not recorded which). Each CDR3 is given with its conserved first and last residue.

J,V,CDR3
TRBJ1-3,TRBV28,CASKGDLSGNTIYF
TRBJ1-6,TRBV5-1,CASSLEGPGQSPLHF
TRBJ2-1,TRBV6-6,CASSSLGGNEQFF
TRBJ2-4,TRBV13,CASSLRGRTKNIQYF
TRBJ2-2,TRBV5-1,CASSHGSPPTGELFF
TRBJ1-1,TRBV5-1,CASKRQLNTEAFF
TRBJ1-5,TRBV18,CASSPLRAGQEAQHF
TRBJ1-4,TRBV18,CASSPGGQEVGKLFF
TRBJ2-2,TRBV27,CASSETSGRATGELFF
TRBJ2-5,TRBV5-1,CASSLEVEQETQYF
TRBJ2-5,TRBV20-1,CSAPREIGQETQYF
TRBJ1-4,TRBV12-3/TRBV12-4,CASSLSGSGEKLFF
TRBJ2-7,TRBV29-1,CSVAPTSYEQYF
TRBJ2-2,TRBV3-1,CASSHFRGAGELFF
TRBJ2-5,TRBV11-2,CASSLEFRGSQYF
TRBJ1-5,TRBV6-2/TRBV6-3,CASSYRGRVWVPQHF
TRBJ1-2,TRBV20-1,CSARDDRINYGYTF